Below, 25 T cell receptor beta chains from the same sample are listed, as sequenced in a study of cytomegalovirus exposure and HLA in healthy donors. The study ran its PCR with 60 Vbeta and 13 Jbeta primers. Using immunoSEQ multiplex PCR, the repertoire was profiled, and TCRdb retains in-frame clones only, with some absent. This table holds around 200,000 clones, approximately 82% found once. The sample was PBMCs. Receptor source: a middle-aged woman in good health and CMV-seronegative.

The chain combines TRBV5-6 with TRBJ1-3, with D uncertain. Looked up from germline, CDR1 is SGHDT and CDR2 is YYEEEE. V lost 0 bases, J lost 0 bases, and 4 bases lay in between. This CDR3 spans 14 amino acids. The CDR3 region has the DNA TGTGCCAGCAGCTTGGTTCTCTCTGGAAACACCATATATTTT. It specifies CASSLVLSGNTIYF.

The V gene is TRBV6-1, the J gene TRBJ2-3; D possibly corresponds to TRBD1 (5 bases). CDR1 and CDR2 (germline): MNHNS, SASEGT. V dropped 6 bases and J dropped 1 base, with 11 bases sitting between them. CDR3 length equals 14 residues. For the CDR3, the DNA is TGTGCCAGCAGGTGGGGCAGGGGCACAGATACGCAGTATTTT. Translated: CASRWGRGTDTQYF.

This chain's CDR3 is CASSLGGASYTEAFF. As DNA, the CDR3 is TGTGCCAGCAGTTTGGGAGGGGCAAGTTACACTGAAGCTTTCTTT. This chain links TRBV28 with TRBJ1-1; D is perhaps TRBD1 (5 bases). V was shortened by 3 bases and J by 3 bases, with 14 bases between the two germline ends. CDR1 is MDHEN, CDR2 SYDVKM, per germline. The CDR3 covers 15 residues.

The V gene is TRBV27, the J gene TRBJ2-1; possible D gene TRBD1, 5 bases. Germline CDR1 is MNHEY and CDR2 is SMNVEV (reference sequence). The CDR3 has 14 residues. Trimming left V 0 bases short and J 6 bases short, with 9 bases between. In nucleotides, the CDR3 is TGTGCCAGCAGTTTATCCAGGGTTAGCAATGAGCAGTTCTTC. This sequence encodes CASSLSRVSNEQFF.

The chain employs TRBV14 and TRBJ1-6; 9 bases agree with TRBD1. The CDR3 is 18 residues long. Unmatched junction bases numbered 10, after V lost 2 bases and J lost 5 bases. Looked up from germline, CDR1 is SGHDN and CDR2 is FVKESK. Here the CDR3 DNA reads TGTGCCAGCAGCCAATTCCGGGGACAGGGTGTGGATAATTCACCCCTCCACTTT. It codes for CASSQFRGQGVDNSPLHF.

The chain couples TRBV5-1 to TRBJ2-2, with TRBD2 as a possible D gene (6 bases). The CDR3 is 17 amino acids. Germline lookup yields CDR1 SGHRS and CDR2 YFSETQ. Trimming shortened V by 5 bases and J by 4 bases, and 21 bases separated the two germline ends. CDR3 sequence reads: CASRPPEGPSSTGELFF. The CDR3 bases are TGCGCCAGCAGACCTCCGGAGGGCCCATCTTCCACCGGGGAGCTGTTTTTT.

The chain carries TRBV18 and TRBJ2-7, with 9 bases aligning to TRBD1. The CDR3 is 13 residues long. Per the germline V gene, CDR1 is KGHSH and CDR2 is LQKENI. The J segment lost 3 bases and the V segment lost 4 bases, leaving 1 base of the junction unmatched. The CDR3 reads CASSRDRVYEQYF. CDR3 bases: TGTGCCAGCTCACGGGACAGGGTCTACGAGCAGTACTTC.

The V and J genes are TRBV7-9 and TRBJ1-2; 10 nucleotides agree with TRBD1. V trimming: 3 bases; J trimming: 3 bases; junction bases outside the gene matches: 4. There are 15 residues in the CDR3. The germline V gene encodes CDR1 SEHNR and CDR2 FQNEAQ (reference sequence). CDR3 amino acids: CASSFHGTGDYGYTF. The CDR3 nucleotides are TGTGCCAGCAGCTTCCACGGGACAGGGGACTATGGCTACACCTTC. Complete variable domain (other parts from reference TRBV7-9 and TRBJ1-2): DTGVSQNPRHKITKRGQNVTFRCDPISEHNRLYWYRQTLGQGPEFLTYFQNEAQLEKSRLLSDRFSAERPKGSFSTLEIQRTEQGDSAMYLCASSFHGTGDYGYTFGSGTRLTVV.

The chain combines TRBV7-6 with TRBJ1-4; maybe TRBD1 (6 bases). This CDR3 contains 14 residues. The V end lost 8 bases, the J end lost 6 bases, and 16 bases lay between the germline ends. Germline CDR1 SGHVS, CDR2 FNYEAQ. The CDR3 region is CASGKGVNDEKLFF. As DNA, the CDR3 is TGTGCCAGCGGAAAGGGGGTTAATGATGAAAAACTGTTTTTT.

The genes are TRBV29-1 and TRBJ1-2; TRBD1 might be the D (5 bases). The CDR3 extends over 15 amino acids. CDR1 is SQVTM and CDR2 is ANQGSEA in the germline V gene. V lost 4 bases to trimming and J lost 4 bases, with 19 bases between them. CDR3 DNA: TGCAGCGTTGGTGCCAGCCTGGGGGGGTCCTATGGCTACACCTTC. It specifies CSVGASLGGSYGYTF.

The chain has TRBV27 and TRBJ1-5, with unresolved D. CDR3 length: 14 amino acids. V gave up 2 bases and J gave up 3 bases, with 8 bases separating them. Germline CDR1 is MNHEY and CDR2 is SMNVEV (reference sequence). CDR3 protein: CASSLGGPNQPQHF. The CDR3 DNA reads TGTGCCAGCAGTTTAGGAGGGCCCAATCAGCCCCAGCATTTT.

The V call is TRBV5-6, the J call TRBJ1-5; possibly TRBD1 for D (6 bases). Germline V lookup: CDR1 SGHDT, CDR2 YYEEEE. V lost 4 bases to trimming and J lost 1 base, with 15 bases between them. CDR3 length: 16 amino acids. CDR3 in DNA: TGTGCCAGCAGCCCCCGGGGGGGCTGGAGCAATCAGCCCCAGCATTTT. Translation: CASSPRGGWSNQPQHF. The whole variable domain, filled in from reference TRBV5-6 and TRBJ1-5, reads DAGVTQSPTHLIKTRGQQVTLRCSPKSGHDTVSWYQQALGQGPQFIFQYYEEEERQRGNFPDRFSGHQFPNYSSELNVNALLLGDSALYLCASSPRGGWSNQPQHFGDGTRLSIL.

The genes are TRBV28 and TRBJ1-2; D perhaps matches TRBD1 (5 bases). CDR3 size: 13 residues. Germline CDR1 MDHEN, CDR2 SYDVKM. V was clipped by 2 bases and J by 2 bases, with 6 bases between them. In DNA, the CDR3 is TGTGCCAGCAGTTTAGACAGCAACTATGGCTACACCTTC. Protein product: CASSLDSNYGYTF.

V gene TRBV18 combines with J gene TRBJ1-1, with D perhaps TRBD1 (6 bases). Per germline, CDR1 KGHSH and CDR2 LQKENI. This CDR3 contains 15 residues. The germline V and J ends were trimmed by 4 bases and 2 bases, with 14 bases remaining between them. CDR3 sequence (DNA): TGTGCCAGCTCACTGAGCAAACAGGGCAACACTGAAGCTTTCTTT. Translated, it gives CASSLSKQGNTEAFF.

This chain connects TRBV2 to TRBJ1-4; perhaps TRBD1 as D (5 bases). Looked up from germline, CDR1 is SNHLY and CDR2 is FYNNEI. CDR3 length: 15 amino acids. V was trimmed by 2 bases and J by 8 bases, leaving 15 bases between them. The CDR3 reads CASSEPRGVEEKLFF. The DNA for the CDR3 is TGTGCCAGCAGTGAACCCCGGGGGGTCGAAGAAAAACTGTTTTTT.

This clone was seen a few times. The chain employs TRBV7-3 and TRBJ2-1; 9 bases agree with TRBD2. Germline CDR1 reads SGHTA; CDR2 reads FQGTGA. V was clipped by 2 bases and J by 2 bases; unmatched bases: 4. The CDR3 is 16 residues long. CDR3 loop: CASSLFGGGAYNEQFF. CDR3 in DNA: TGTGCCAGCAGCTTATTTGGCGGGGGGGCCTACAATGAGCAGTTCTTC.

V and J are TRBV19 and TRBJ1-1; no clear D gene. Germline assignment: CDR1 LNHDA and CDR2 SQIVND (reference sequence). The CDR3 totals 13 residues. Trimming shortened V by 3 bases and J by 3 bases, and 8 bases separated the two germline ends. For the CDR3, the DNA is TGTGCCAGTAGTATCGGGTGGGACACTGAAGCTTTCTTT. Its translation is CASSIGWDTEAFF.

The genes are TRBV6-5 and TRBJ1-4; 9 nucleotides match TRBD1. This CDR3 spans 14 amino acids. V lost 5 bases to trimming and J lost 6 bases; unmatched junction nucleotides: 4. The germline CDR1 and CDR2 sequences are MNHEY and SVGAGI. The CDR3 coding sequence is TGTGCCAGCAGTACACAGGGGGCGGATGAAAAACTGTTTTTT. It is translated as CASSTQGADEKLFF.

The chain combines TRBV5-1 with TRBJ1-1; D uncertain. The CDR3 length is 15 residues. CDR1 is SGHRS and CDR2 is YFSETQ in the germline V gene. V lost 4 bases, J lost 5 bases, and 18 bases lay in between. The CDR3 region has the DNA TGCGCCAGCAGCCCCCGGTTCGCCGGCGGGACTGAAGCTTTCTTT. It is translated as CASSPRFAGGTEAFF.

The V and J genes are TRBV18 and TRBJ2-7, with 14 bases aligning to TRBD2. In germline, CDR1 is KGHSH, CDR2 LQKENI. The CDR3 length is 15 residues. The V and J ends lost 3 bases and 4 bases, in that order; junction bases with no gene match: 2. The CDR3 sequence is CASSPTSGGAYEQYF. The DNA for the CDR3 is TGTGCCAGCTCACCGACTAGCGGGGGGGCTTACGAGCAGTACTTC.

The chain combines TRBV7-3 with TRBJ2-3; the D is unclear. CDR3 length: 14 residues. The germline V and J ends were trimmed by 5 bases and 5 bases, with 14 bases remaining between them. CDR1 and CDR2 from the germline V gene are SGHTA and FQGTGA. CDR3 sequence (DNA): TGTGCCAGCAGCCCCTCCCTTAGTGAAGATACGCAGTATTTT. Translation: CASSPSLSEDTQYF.

This rearrangement joins TRBV6-5 to TRBJ2-2; D is perhaps TRBD1 (5 bases). Germline values: CDR1 MNHEY, CDR2 SVGAGI. Trimming shortened V by 2 bases and J by 5 bases, and 15 bases separated the two germline ends. This CDR3 spans 16 amino acids. The DNA of the CDR3 is TGTGCCAGCAGTTACGGTTGGGGCACCGCAACCGGGGAGCTGTTTTTT. It encodes CASSYGWGTATGELFF.

The J gene is TRBJ2-2, the V gene TRBV5-4, with a weak D call TRBD2 (7 bases). With 4 bases removed from V and 4 bases from J, the gap between germline ends came to 17 bases. Per the germline V gene, CDR1 is SGHNT and CDR2 is YYREEE (reference sequence). This CDR3 comprises 16 residues. The CDR3 protein is CASSPPAGALTGELFF. The CDR3 DNA reads as TGTGCCAGCAGCCCCCCTGCGGGGGCCCTCACCGGGGAGCTGTTTTTT.

Here the CDR3 reads CATSSGGAKEETQYF. In DNA, the CDR3 is TGTGCCACCAGCAGCGGGGGGGCGAAGGAGGAGACCCAGTACTTC. V is TRBV15 and J is TRBJ2-5, with 8 nucleotides matching TRBD2. V was clipped by 3 bases and J by 5 bases; unmatched bases: 8. The CDR3 has 15 residues. Germline V gene sequence: CDR1 LNHNV, CDR2 YYDKDF (reference sequence).

The chain's CDR3 is CASSLSGALSSYNEQFF. The CDR3 DNA sequence: TGCGCCAGCAGCTTAAGCGGAGCTCTAAGCTCCTACAATGAGCAGTTCTTC. The chain has TRBV5-1 and TRBJ2-1, with D perhaps TRBD2 (5 bases). V was shortened by 2 bases and J by 0 bases, with 15 bases between the two germline ends. CDR1 is SGHRS and CDR2 is YFSETQ in the germline V gene. The CDR3 is 17 amino acids.